The next 5 T cell receptor beta chains were all read from a single sample in a study of identical twins. TCRdb used MiXCR to reprocess the 5' RACE reads, holding one entry per CDR3 protein. Of around 550,000 distinct CDR3 sequences in the sample, 13% to 15% were seen once. These data were likewise used in another study, on yellow fever vaccine responses in identical twins.

Material: CD4+ T cells sorted from blood. The receptors stem from a woman between 18 and 29 years old in good health.

The rearrangement links TRBV9 to TRBJ2-7; D not certain. The CDR3 covers 12 residues. The germline V gene has CDR1 SGDLS and CDR2 YYNGEE. V was clipped by 0 bases and J by 9 bases, with 10 bases between them. The CDR3, as DNA: TGTGCCAGCAGCGTAGAAGGGAAGGCGCAGTACGTC. Its protein product is CASSVEGKAQYV.

The J gene is TRBJ2-2, the V gene TRBV19, with unresolved D. Germline CDR1 reads LNHDA; CDR2 reads SQIVND (reference sequence). The V gene lost 5 bases and the J gene lost 4 bases, with 11 bases spanning the gap. This CDR3 contains 14 residues. The DNA for the CDR3 is TGTGCCAGTAGTGAACATACGGGCACCGGGGAGCTGTTTTTT. Its translation is CASSEHTGTGELFF.

The rearrangement joins TRBV5-1 to TRBJ1-4; D is ambiguous. Trimming left V 4 bases short and J 8 bases short, with 18 bases between. This CDR3 region has 15 residues. The germline V gene encodes CDR1 SGHRS and CDR2 YFSETQ. CDR3 amino acids: CASSRLGPGVEKLFF. The CDR3, as DNA: TGCGCCAGCAGCCGCCTAGGGCCAGGAGTGGAAAAACTGTTTTTT.

The table lists this clonotype with a few counts. The chain is built from TRBV12-3 or TRBV12-4 and TRBJ1-5; tentative D call: TRBD1 (6 bases). Trimming took 2 bases from V and 2 from J, leaving 16 bases between them. The CDR3 is 17 residues long. This chain's CDR3 is CASSLSVRGNRNQPQHF. CDR3 in DNA: TGTGCCAGCAGTTTAAGTGTAAGGGGGAATCGCAATCAGCCCCAGCATTTT.

This clonotype has more than one count but fewer than ten. The V and J genes are TRBV9 and TRBJ2-7; 8 bases match TRBD1. From germline, CDR1 is SGDLS and CDR2 YYNGEE. The CDR3 extends over 17 amino acids. The V segment lost 0 bases and the J segment 4 bases; nucleotides outside the gene matches: 12. CDR3 in amino acids: CASSVEPQGVAGYEQYF. The CDR3 DNA reads TGTGCCAGCAGCGTAGAACCACAGGGGGTAGCTGGGTACGAGCAGTACTTC.